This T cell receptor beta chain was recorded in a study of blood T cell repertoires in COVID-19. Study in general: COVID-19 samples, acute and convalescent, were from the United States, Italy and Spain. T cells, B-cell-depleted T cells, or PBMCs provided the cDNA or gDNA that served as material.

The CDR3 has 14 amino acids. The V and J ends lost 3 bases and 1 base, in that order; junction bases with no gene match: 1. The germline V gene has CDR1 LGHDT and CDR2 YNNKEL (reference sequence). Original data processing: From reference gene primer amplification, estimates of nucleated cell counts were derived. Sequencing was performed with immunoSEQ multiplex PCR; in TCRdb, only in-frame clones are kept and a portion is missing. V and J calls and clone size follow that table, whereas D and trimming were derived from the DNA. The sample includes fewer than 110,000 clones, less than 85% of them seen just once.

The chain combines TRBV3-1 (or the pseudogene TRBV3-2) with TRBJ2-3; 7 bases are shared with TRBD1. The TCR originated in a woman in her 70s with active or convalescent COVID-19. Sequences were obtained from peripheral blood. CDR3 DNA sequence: TGTGCCAGCAGCCATGGACAGGGCACAGATACGCAGTATTTT. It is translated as CASSHGQGTDTQYF.